The clone carrying this T cell receptor beta chain occurred a few times. This sample is drawn from a study of blood T cell repertoires in COVID-19. V was clipped by 4 bases and J by 4 bases, with 18 bases between them. This CDR3 region has 15 residues. The authors' processing: Reference gene primer amplification gave nucleated cell count estimates. Clones were sequenced by immunoSEQ multiplex PCR, and TCRdb holds only the in-frame ones, with some missing. V, J and clone size reflect that table, while D and trimming were determined from the DNA. The sample yields hundreds of thousands of clones, about 85% seen once.

This chain connects TRBV5-3 to TRBJ2-7; D is ambiguous. TRBV5-3 is an open reading frame, and its role is uncertain. Sequencing was carried out using peripheral blood. The origin of this receptor is a man younger than 35 with active or convalescent COVID-19. The CDR3, as DNA: TGTGCCAGAAGCACCTCCTGTGCGGTCGGGTACGAGCAGTACTTC. Translation: CARSTSCAVGYEQYF.